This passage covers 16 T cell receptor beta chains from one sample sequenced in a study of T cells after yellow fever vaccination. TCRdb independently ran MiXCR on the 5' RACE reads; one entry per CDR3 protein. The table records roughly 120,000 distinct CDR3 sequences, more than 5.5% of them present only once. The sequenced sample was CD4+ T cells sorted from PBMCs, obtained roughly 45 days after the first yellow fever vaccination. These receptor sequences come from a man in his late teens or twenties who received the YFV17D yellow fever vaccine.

CDR3 amino acids: CASSRTSGSYEQYF. DNA for the CDR3: TGTGCCAGCAGCAGGACTAGCGGTTCCTACGAGCAGTACTTC. The V gene is TRBV2, the J gene TRBJ2-7; the match to TRBD2 covers 10 bases. Per the germline V gene, CDR1 is SNHLY and CDR2 is FYNNEI. The CDR3 has 14 residues. After removal of 6 bases from V and 1 base from J, the junction contained 3 bases not matched to a gene. Together with reference TRBV2 and TRBJ2-7, the CDR3 gives the full variable domain: EPEVTQTPSHQVTQMGQEVILRCVPISNHLYFYWYRQILGQKVEFLVSFYNNEISEKSEIFDDQFSVERPDGSNFTLKIRSTKLEDSAMYFCASSRTSGSYEQYFGPGTRLTVT.

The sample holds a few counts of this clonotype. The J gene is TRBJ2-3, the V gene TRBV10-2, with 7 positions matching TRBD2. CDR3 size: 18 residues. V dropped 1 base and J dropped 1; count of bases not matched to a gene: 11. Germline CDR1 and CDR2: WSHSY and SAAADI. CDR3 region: CASSEFSLGSGGTDTQYF. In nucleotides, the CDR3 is TGCGCCAGCAGTGAGTTTAGCCTGGGGAGCGGGGGCACAGATACGCAGTATTTT.

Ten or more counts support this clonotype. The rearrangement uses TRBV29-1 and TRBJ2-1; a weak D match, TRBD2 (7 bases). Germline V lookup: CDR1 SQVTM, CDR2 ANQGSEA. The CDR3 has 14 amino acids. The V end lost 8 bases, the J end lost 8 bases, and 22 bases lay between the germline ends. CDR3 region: CSFRRGGARDEQFF. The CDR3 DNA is TGCAGCTTCCGTAGGGGGGGGGCCAGGGATGAGCAGTTCTTC.

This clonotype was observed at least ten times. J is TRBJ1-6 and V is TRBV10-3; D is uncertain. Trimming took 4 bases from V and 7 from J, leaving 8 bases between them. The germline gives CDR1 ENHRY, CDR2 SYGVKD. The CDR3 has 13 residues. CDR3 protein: CAISAERNSPLHF. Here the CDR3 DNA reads TGTGCCATCAGTGCGGAACGGAATTCACCCCTCCACTTT.

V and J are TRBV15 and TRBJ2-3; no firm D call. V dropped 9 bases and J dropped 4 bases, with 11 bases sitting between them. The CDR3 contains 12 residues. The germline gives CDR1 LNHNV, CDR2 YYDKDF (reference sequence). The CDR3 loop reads CATNHGADTQYF. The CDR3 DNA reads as TGTGCCACTAACCATGGGGCAGATACGCAGTATTTT.

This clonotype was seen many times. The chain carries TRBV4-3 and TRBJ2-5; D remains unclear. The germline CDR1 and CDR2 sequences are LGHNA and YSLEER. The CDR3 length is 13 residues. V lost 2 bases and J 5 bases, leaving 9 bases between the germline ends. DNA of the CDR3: TGCGCCAGCAGCCAATTTATCCGGGAGACCCAGTACTTC. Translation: CASSQFIRETQYF.

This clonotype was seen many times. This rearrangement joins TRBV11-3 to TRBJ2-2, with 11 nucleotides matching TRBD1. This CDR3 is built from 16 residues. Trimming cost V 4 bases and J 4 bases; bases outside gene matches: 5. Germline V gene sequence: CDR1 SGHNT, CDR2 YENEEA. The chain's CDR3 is CASSSGQGAGTGELFF. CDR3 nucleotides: TGTGCCAGCAGCTCCGGACAGGGGGCGGGCACCGGGGAGCTGTTTTTT.

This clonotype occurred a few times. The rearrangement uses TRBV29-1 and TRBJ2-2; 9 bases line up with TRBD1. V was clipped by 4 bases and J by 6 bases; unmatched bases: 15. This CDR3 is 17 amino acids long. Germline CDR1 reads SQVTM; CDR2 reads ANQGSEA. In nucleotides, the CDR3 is TGCAGCGTTGCCGGGACAGGGATTGGAGGGGAGCCCGGGGAGCTGTTTTTT. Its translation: CSVAGTGIGGEPGELFF.

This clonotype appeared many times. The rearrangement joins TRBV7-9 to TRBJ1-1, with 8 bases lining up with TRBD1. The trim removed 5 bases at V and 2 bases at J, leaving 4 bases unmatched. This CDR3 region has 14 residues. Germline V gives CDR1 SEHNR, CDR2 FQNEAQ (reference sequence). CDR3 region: CASSQGASNTEAFF. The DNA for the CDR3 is TGTGCCAGCAGCCAGGGGGCTTCAAACACTGAAGCTTTCTTT.

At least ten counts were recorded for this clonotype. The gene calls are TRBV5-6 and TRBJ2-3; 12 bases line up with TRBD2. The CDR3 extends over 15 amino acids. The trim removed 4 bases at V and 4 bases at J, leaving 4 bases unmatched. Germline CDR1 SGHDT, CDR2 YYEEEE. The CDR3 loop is CASSPSSGGADTQYF. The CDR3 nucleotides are TGTGCCAGCAGCCCCTCTAGCGGGGGGGCAGATACGCAGTATTTT.

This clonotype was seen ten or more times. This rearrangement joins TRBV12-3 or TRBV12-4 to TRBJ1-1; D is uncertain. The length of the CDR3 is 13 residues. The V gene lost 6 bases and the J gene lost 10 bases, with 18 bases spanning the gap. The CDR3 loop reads CASSASIGMGAFF. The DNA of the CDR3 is TGTGCCAGCAGCGCCTCCATCGGTATGGGAGCTTTCTTT.

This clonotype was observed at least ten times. The CDR3, as DNA: TGTGCCAGCATAGGGGCCGAGACCCAGTACTTC. This sequence encodes CASIGAETQYF. V usage is TRBV2 and J usage is TRBJ2-5; D may be TRBD1 (5 bases). The CDR3 runs 11 residues. The V end lost 7 bases, the J end lost 5 bases, and 8 bases lay between the germline ends. Germline CDR1 and CDR2: SNHLY and FYNNEI.

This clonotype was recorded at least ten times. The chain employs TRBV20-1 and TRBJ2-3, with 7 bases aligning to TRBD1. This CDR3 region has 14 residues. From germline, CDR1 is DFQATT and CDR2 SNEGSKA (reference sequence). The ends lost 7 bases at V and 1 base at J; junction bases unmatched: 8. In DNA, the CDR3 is TGCAGTGGAACAGACAGGGCTGGCACAGATACGCAGTATTTT. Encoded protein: CSGTDRAGTDTQYF.

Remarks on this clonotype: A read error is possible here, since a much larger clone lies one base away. The DNA of the CDR3 is TGTGCCAGCAGCCCAACGTGGTGGGCGCAGACCCAGTACTTC. It yields the protein CASSPTWWAQTQYF. The chain links TRBV7-2 to TRBJ2-5; D gene ambiguous. CDR1 is SGHTA and CDR2 is FQGNSA in the germline V gene. The CDR3 has 14 residues. V shed 5 bases and J shed 6 bases, with 16 bases lying between them.

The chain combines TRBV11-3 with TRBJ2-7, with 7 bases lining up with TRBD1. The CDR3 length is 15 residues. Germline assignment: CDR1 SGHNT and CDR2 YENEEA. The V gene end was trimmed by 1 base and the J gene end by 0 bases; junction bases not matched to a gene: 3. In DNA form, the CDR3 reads TGTGCCAGCAGCTTAGGACAGGGTTACTCCTACGAGCAGTACTTC. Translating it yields CASSLGQGYSYEQYF.

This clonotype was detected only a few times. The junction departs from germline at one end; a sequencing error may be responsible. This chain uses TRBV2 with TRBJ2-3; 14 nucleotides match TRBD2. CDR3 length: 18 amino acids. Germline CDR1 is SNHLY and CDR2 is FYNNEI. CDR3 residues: CAISPGTSGGTSTDTQYF. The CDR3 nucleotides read TGTGCCATCAGTCCCGGGACTAGCGGGGGAACTAGCACAGATACGCAGTATTTT.